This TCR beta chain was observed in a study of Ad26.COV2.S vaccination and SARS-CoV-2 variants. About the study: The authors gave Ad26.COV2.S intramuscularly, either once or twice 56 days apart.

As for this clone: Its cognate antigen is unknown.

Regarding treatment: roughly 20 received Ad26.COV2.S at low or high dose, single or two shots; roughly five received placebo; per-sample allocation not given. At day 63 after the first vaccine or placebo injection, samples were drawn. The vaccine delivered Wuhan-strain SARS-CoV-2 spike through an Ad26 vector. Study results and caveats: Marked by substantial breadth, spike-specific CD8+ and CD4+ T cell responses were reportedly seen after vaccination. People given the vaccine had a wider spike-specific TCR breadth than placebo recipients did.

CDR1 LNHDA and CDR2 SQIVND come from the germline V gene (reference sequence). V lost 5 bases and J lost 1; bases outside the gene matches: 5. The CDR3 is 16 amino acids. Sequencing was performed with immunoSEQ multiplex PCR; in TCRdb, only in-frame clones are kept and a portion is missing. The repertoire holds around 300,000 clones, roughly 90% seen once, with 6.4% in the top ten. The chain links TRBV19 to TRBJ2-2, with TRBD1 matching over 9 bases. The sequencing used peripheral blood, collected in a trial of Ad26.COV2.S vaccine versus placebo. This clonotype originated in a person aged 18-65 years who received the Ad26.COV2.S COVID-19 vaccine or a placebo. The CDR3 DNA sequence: TGTGCCAGTAGTCCTCCGGGACAGGGGAACACCGGGGAGCTGTTTTTT. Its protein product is CASSPPGQGNTGELFF. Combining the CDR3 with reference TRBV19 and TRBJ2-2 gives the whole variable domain DGGITQSPKYLFRKEGQNVTLSCEQNLNHDAMYWYRQDPGQGLRLIYYSQIVNDFQKGDIAEGYSVSREKKESFPLTVTSAQKNPTAFYLCASSPPGQGNTGELFFGEGSRLTVL.